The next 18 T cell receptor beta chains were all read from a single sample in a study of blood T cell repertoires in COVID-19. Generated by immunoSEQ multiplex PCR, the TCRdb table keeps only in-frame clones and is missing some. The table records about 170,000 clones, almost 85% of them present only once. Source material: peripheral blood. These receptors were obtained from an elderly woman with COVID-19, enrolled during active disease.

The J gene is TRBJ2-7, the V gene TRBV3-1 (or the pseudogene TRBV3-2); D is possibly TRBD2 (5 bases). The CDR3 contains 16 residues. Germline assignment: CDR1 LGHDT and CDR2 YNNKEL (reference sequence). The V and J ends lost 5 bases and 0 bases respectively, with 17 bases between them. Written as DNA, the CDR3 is TGTGCCAGCAGCGGGAGCCATTACTGGAGCTCCTACGAGCAGTACTTC. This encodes CASSGSHYWSSYEQYF.

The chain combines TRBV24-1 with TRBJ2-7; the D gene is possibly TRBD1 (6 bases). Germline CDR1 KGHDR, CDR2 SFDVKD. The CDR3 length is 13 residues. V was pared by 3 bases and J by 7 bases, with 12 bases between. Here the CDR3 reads CATSDPGTPEQYF. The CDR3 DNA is TGTGCCACCAGTGATCCCGGGACACCTGAGCAGTACTTC.

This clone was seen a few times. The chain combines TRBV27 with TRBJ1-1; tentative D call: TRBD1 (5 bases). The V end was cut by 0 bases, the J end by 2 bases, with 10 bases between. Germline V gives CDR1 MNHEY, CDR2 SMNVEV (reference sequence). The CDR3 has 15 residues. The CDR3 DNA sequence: TGTGCCAGCAGTTTATCATCCAGGGCTAACACTGAAGCTTTCTTT. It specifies CASSLSSRANTEAFF.

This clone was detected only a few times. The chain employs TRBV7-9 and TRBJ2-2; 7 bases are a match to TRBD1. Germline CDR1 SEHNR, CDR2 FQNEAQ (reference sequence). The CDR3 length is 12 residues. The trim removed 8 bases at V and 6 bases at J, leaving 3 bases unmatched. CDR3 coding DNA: TGTGCCAGCGGAGACAGGGCCGGGGAGCTGTTTTTT. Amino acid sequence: CASGDRAGELFF.

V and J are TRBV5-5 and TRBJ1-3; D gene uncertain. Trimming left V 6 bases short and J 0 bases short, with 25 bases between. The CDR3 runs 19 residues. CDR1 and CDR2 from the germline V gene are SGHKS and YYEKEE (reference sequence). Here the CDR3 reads CASNFDIGKIGLSGNTIYF. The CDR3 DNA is TGTGCCAGCAACTTCGACATCGGCAAAATCGGACTCTCTGGAAACACCATATATTTT.

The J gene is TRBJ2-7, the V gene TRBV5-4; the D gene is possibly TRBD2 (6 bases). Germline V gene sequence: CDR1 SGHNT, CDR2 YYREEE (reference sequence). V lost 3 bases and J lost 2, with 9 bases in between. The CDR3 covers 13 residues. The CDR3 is CASSSPGAYEQYF. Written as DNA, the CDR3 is TGTGCCAGCAGCTCGCCGGGAGCCTACGAGCAGTACTTC.

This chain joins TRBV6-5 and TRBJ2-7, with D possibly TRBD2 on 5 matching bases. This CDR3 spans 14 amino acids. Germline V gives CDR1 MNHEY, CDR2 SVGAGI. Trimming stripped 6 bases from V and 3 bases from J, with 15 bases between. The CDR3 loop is CASSRDPLHYEQYF. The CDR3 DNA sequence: TGTGCCAGCAGCCGGGATCCTCTCCACTACGAGCAGTACTTC.

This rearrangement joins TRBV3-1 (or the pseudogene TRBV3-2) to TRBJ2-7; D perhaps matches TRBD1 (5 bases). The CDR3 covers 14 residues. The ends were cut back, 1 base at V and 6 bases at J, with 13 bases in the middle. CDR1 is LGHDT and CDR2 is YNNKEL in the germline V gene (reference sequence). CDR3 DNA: TGTGCCAGCAGCCAAGCTAGTGGGGCCTCCGAGCAGTACTTC. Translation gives CASSQASGASEQYF.

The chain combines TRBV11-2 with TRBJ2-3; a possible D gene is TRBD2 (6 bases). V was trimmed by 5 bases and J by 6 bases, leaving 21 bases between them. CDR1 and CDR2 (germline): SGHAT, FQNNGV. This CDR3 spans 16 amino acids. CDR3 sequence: CASSDLGGPLHDTQYF. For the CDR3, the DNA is TGTGCCAGCAGCGACCTGGGGGGACCACTCCACGATACGCAGTATTTT. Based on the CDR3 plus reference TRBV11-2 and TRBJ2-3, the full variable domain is EAGVAQSPRYKIIEKRQSVAFWCNPISGHATLYWYQQILGQGPKLLIQFQNNGVVDDSQLPKDRFSAERLKGVDSTLKIQPAKLEDSAVYLCASSDLGGPLHDTQYFGPGTRLTVL.

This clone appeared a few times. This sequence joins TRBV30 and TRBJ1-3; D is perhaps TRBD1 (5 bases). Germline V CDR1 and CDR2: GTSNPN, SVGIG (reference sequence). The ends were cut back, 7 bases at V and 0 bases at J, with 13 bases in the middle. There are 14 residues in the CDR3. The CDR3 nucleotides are TGTGCCTCCCCTCGGGGGGGCTCTGGAAACACCATATATTTT. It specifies CASPRGGSGNTIYF.

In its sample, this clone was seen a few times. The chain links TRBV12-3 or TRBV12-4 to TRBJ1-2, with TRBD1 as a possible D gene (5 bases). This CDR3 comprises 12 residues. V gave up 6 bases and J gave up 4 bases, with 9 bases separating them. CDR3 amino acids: CASSPDSYGYTF. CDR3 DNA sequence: TGTGCCAGCAGCCCCGACAGCTATGGCTACACCTTC.

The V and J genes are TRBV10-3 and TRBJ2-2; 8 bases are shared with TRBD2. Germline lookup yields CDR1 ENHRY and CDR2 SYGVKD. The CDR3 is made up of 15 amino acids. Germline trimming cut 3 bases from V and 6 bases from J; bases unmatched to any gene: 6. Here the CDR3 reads CAISESTSAPGELFF. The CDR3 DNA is TGTGCCATCAGTGAATCGACTAGCGCCCCCGGGGAGCTGTTTTTT.

This CDR3 is CASSLQGGSYGYTF. The CDR3 DNA is TGTGCCAGCAGTTTGCAAGGGGGCAGCTATGGCTACACCTTC. The chain joins TRBV28 to TRBJ1-2, with 7 bases that match TRBD1. Germline trimming cut 3 bases from V and 4 bases from J; bases unmatched to any gene: 5. CDR1 is MDHEN, CDR2 SYDVKM, per germline. The CDR3 extends over 14 amino acids.

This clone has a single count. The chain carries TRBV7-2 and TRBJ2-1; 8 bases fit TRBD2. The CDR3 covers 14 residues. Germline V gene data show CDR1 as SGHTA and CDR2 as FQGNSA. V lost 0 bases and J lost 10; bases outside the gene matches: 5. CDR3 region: CASSLAGLAVEQFF. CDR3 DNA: TGTGCCAGCAGCTTAGCTGGACTAGCTGTAGAGCAGTTCTTC.

CDR3 nucleotide sequence: TGTGCCAGCAGCCACGACGCCGGGACAGGGGCTCAGCCCCAGCATTTT. Protein product: CASSHDAGTGAQPQHF. This chain connects TRBV7-9 to TRBJ1-5; 10 bases fit TRBD1. V lost 5 bases to trimming and J lost 6 bases; unmatched junction nucleotides: 10. The CDR3 runs 16 residues. Germline V lookup: CDR1 SEHNR, CDR2 FQNEAQ (reference sequence).

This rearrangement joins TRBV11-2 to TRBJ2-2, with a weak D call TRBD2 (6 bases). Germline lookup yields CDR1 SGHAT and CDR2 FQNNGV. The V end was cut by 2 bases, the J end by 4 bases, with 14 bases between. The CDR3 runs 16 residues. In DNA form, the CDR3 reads TGTGCCAGCAGCTTATTCAGGGACTCGGGCACCGGGGAGCTGTTTTTT. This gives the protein CASSLFRDSGTGELFF.

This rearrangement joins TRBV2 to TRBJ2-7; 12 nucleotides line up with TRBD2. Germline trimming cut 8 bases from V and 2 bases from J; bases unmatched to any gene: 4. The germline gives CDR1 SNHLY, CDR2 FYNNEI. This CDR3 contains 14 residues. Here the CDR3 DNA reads TGTGCCAGCGGTCTAGCGGGGGGGGCCTACGAGCAGTACTTC. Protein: CASGLAGGAYEQYF.

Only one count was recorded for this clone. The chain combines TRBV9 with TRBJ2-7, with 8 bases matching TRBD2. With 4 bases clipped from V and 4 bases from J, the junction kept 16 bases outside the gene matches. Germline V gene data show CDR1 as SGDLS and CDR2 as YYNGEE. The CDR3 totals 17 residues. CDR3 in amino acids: CASSPHGIAGRSYEQYF. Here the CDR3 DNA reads TGTGCCAGCAGCCCCCATGGGATAGCGGGAAGGTCGTACGAGCAGTACTTC.